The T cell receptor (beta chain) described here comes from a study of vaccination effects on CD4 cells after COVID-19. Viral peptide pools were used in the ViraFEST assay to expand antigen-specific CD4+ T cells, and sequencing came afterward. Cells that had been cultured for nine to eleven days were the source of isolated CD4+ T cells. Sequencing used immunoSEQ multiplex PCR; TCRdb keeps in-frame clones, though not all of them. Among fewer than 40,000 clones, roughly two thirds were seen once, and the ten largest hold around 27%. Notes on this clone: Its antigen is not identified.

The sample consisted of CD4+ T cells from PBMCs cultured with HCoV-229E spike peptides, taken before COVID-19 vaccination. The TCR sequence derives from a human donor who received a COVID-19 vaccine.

DNA of the CDR3: TGTGCCAGTAGTATGGAGGGCCGGCGTAATTCACCCCTCCACTTT. Translation: CASSMEGRRNSPLHF. The rearrangement links TRBV19 to TRBJ1-6; D gene unclear. Deletions cut 3 bases from V and 6 bases from J, with 12 bases between. Germline V gene sequence: CDR1 LNHDA, CDR2 SQIVND (reference sequence). The CDR3 consists of 15 residues.